The rows below give T cell receptor beta chains drawn from one sample of a study of blood T cell repertoires in COVID-19. The repertoire was sequenced with immunoSEQ multiplex PCR; TCRdb's copy has only in-frame clones and lacks some. There are around 480,000 clones in the sample; approximately 90% occur only once, and 0.7% lies in the top ten. Specimen: PBMCs or T cells enriched from blood (not recorded which). The receptors come from a woman aged 18-30 years who had recovered from COVID-19. The CDR3 runs from the conserved cysteine through the conserved F or W. D genes are given only for firm matches. Size values are once, few and many counts, or a class for expanded clones, and some rows have none.

d_gene: TRBD1; j_gene: TRBJ1-4; abundance: NA; v_gene: TRBV4-1; CDR3nt: TGCGCCAGCAGCTGGTATCCACAGGGGCCGGTCGGGGAAAAACTGTTTTTT; CDR3aa: CASSWYPQGPVGEKLFF
d_gene: NA; j_gene: TRBJ1-2; abundance: NA; v_gene: TRBV10-3; CDR3nt: TGTGCCATCAGTCGAGATTATGGCTACACCTTC; CDR3aa: CAISRDYGYTF
d_gene: NA; j_gene: TRBJ2-1; abundance: NA; v_gene: TRBV5-6; CDR3nt: TGTGCCAGCAGCCCTAGCACCTACAATGAGCAGTTCTTC; CDR3aa: CASSPSTYNEQFF
d_gene: NA; j_gene: TRBJ1-2; abundance: NA; v_gene: TRBV28; CDR3nt: TGTGCCAGCAGTTTAAGGGACAAAACAAATGGCTACACCTTC; CDR3aa: CASSLRDKTNGYTF
d_gene: TRBD1; j_gene: TRBJ2-7; abundance: NA; v_gene: TRBV5-1; CDR3nt: TGCGCCAGCAGCTCCGGACAGGTCGAGTACACCGAACACTACGAGCAGTACTTC; CDR3aa: CASSSGQVEYTEHYEQYF
d_gene: NA; j_gene: TRBJ1-1; abundance: NA; v_gene: TRBV18; CDR3nt: TGTGCCAGCTCACCGCTAAATAGGGTGGGGTCAGGGGACACTGAAGCTTTCTTT; CDR3aa: CASSPLNRVGSGDTEAFF
d_gene: TRBD1; j_gene: TRBJ1-1; abundance: NA; v_gene: TRBV2; CDR3nt: TGTGCCAGCGGACAGGGGAGGACTGAAGCTTTCTTT; CDR3aa: CASGQGRTEAFF
d_gene: NA; j_gene: TRBJ1-3; abundance: NA; v_gene: TRBV5-1; CDR3nt: TGCGCCAGCAGCTCGGGGGAGGGATCCTCTGGAAACACCATATATTTT; CDR3aa: CASSSGEGSSGNTIYF
d_gene: NA; j_gene: TRBJ1-2; abundance: NA; v_gene: TRBV19; CDR3nt: TGTGCCAGTAGTATGGCGGCCTATGGCTACACCTTC; CDR3aa: CASSMAAYGYTF
d_gene: TRBD1; j_gene: TRBJ1-2; abundance: NA; v_gene: TRBV24-1; CDR3nt: TGTGCCACCAGTGATGGACAGGGGAACAACTATGGCTACACCTTC; CDR3aa: CATSDGQGNNYGYTF
d_gene: NA; j_gene: TRBJ1-4; abundance: once; v_gene: TRBV2; CDR3nt: TGTGCCAGCAGTGACAGGGGTGGGAAACTGTTTTTT; CDR3aa: CASSDRGGKLFF
d_gene: NA; j_gene: TRBJ1-3; abundance: NA; v_gene: TRBV14; CDR3nt: TGTGCCAGCAGCCAACCAGGAAGCTCTGGAAACACCATATATTTT; CDR3aa: CASSQPGSSGNTIYF
d_gene: TRBD2; j_gene: TRBJ2-3; abundance: NA; v_gene: TRBV13; CDR3nt: TGTGCCAGCAGCCCCCGCCGCGCGCTAGCGGGGGCCCTCACAGATACGCAGTATTTT; CDR3aa: CASSPRRALAGALTDTQYF
d_gene: NA; j_gene: TRBJ2-5; abundance: NA; v_gene: TRBV3-1/TRBV3-2; CDR3nt: TGTGCCAGCAGCCAATTAGAGAAGTACCAAGAGACCCAGTACTTC; CDR3aa: CASSQLEKYQETQYF
d_gene: NA; j_gene: TRBJ2-5; abundance: NA; v_gene: TRBV5-8; CDR3nt: TGTGCCACAAGACTTGGGACAGCGGGTTTAGGGGAGACCCAGTACTTC; CDR3aa: CATRLGTAGLGETQYF
d_gene: TRBD2; j_gene: TRBJ2-3; abundance: NA; v_gene: TRBV7-9; CDR3nt: TGTGCCAGCAGCCCCCGACTAGCGGGGGGCGGGGTTGGAACAGATACGCAGTATTTT; CDR3aa: CASSPRLAGGGVGTDTQYF
d_gene: NA; j_gene: TRBJ2-1; abundance: NA; v_gene: TRBV7-2; CDR3nt: TGTGCCAGCAGCTTAGTAGCGGAGGGCTACAATGAGCAGTTCTTC; CDR3aa: CASSLVAEGYNEQFF
d_gene: NA; j_gene: TRBJ2-3; abundance: NA; v_gene: TRBV28; CDR3nt: TGTGCCAGCAGTTTTAACAGGGAAGTCACAGATACGCAGTATTTT; CDR3aa: CASSFNREVTDTQYF
d_gene: TRBD1; j_gene: TRBJ1-6; abundance: NA; v_gene: TRBV5-1; CDR3nt: TGCGCCAGCAGCTCCGGACAGGGGGCAGGTTCACCCCTCCACTTT; CDR3aa: CASSSGQGAGSPLHF
d_gene: NA; j_gene: TRBJ1-5; abundance: NA; v_gene: TRBV19; CDR3nt: TGTGCCAGTAGTATGGAGAGTCCGCCCTTCTATAGCAATCAGCCCCAGCATTTT; CDR3aa: CASSMESPPFYSNQPQHF
d_gene: NA; j_gene: TRBJ1-1; abundance: NA; v_gene: TRBV6-5; CDR3nt: TGTGCCAGCAGTTACTCAACGGGGTCGAACACTGAAGCTTTCTTT; CDR3aa: CASSYSTGSNTEAFF
d_gene: NA; j_gene: TRBJ1-1; abundance: NA; v_gene: TRBV2; CDR3nt: TGTGCCAGCATGAGGGAGGAATCGTACACTGAAGCTTTCTTT; CDR3aa: CASMREESYTEAFF
d_gene: NA; j_gene: TRBJ2-1; abundance: NA; v_gene: TRBV9; CDR3nt: TGTGCCAGCAGCGTAGGCAGTAATGAGCAGTTCTTC; CDR3aa: CASSVGSNEQFF